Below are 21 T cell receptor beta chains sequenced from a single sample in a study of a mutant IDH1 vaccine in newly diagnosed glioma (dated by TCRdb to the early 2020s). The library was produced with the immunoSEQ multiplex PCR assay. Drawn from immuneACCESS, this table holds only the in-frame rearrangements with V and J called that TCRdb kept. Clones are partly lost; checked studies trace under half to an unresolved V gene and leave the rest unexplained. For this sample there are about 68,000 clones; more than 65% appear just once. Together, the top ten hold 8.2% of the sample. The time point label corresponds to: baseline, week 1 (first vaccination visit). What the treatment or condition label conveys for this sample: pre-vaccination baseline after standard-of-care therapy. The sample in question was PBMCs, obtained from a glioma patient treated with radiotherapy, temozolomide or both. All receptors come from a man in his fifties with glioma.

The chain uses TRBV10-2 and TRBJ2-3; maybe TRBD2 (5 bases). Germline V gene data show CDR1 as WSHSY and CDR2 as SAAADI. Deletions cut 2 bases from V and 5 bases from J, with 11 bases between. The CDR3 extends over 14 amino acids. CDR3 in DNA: TGCGCCAGCAGTGAGGCGGGCTTGGGAGATACGCAGTATTTT. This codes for CASSEAGLGDTQYF.

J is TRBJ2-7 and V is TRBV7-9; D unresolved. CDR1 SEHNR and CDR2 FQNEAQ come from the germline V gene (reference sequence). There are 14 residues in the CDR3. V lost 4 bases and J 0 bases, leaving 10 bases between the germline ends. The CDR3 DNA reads TGTGCCAGCAGCTCCAGTGAAATCTCCTACGAGCAGTACTTC. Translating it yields CASSSSEISYEQYF.

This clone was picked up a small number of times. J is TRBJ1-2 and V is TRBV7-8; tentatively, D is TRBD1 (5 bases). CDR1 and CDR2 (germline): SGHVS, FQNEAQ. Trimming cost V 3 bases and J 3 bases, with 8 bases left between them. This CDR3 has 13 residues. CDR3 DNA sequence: TGTGCCAGCAGCTTGTGGGACCACTATGGCTACACCTTC. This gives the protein CASSLWDHYGYTF.

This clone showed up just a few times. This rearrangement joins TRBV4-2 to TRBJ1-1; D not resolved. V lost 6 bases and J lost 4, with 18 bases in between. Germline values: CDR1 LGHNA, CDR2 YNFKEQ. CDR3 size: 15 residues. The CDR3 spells CASSQIGGWVTEAFF. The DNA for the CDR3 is TGTGCCAGCAGTCAAATCGGAGGGTGGGTCACTGAAGCTTTCTTT.

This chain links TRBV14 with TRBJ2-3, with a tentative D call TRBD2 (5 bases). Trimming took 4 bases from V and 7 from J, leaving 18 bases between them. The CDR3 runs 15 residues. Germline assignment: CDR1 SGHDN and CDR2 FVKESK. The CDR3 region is CASSPEYGGGNTQYF. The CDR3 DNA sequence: TGTGCCAGCAGCCCTGAGTATGGCGGAGGAAATACGCAGTATTTT.

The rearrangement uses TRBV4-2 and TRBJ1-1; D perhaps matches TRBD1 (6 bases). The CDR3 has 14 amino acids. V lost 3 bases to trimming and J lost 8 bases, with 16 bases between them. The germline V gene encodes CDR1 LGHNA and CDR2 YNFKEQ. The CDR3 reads CASSQLTGTPEAFF. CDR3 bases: TGTGCCAGCAGCCAGTTAACAGGGACGCCCGAAGCTTTCTTT.

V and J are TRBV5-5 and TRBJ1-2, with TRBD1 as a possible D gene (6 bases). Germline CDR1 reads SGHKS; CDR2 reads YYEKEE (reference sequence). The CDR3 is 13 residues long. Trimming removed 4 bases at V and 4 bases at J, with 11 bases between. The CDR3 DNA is TGTGCCAGCAGCGAAGGGGGAGGCTATGGCTACACCTTC. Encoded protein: CASSEGGGYGYTF.

CDR3 sequence reads: CASSQVGVPPTDTQYF. DNA of the CDR3: TGCGCCAGCAGCCAAGTGGGGGTTCCCCCCACAGATACGCAGTATTTT. This chain joins TRBV4-1 and TRBJ2-3; tentatively, D is TRBD1 or TRBD2 (5 bases each). Germline V gene data show CDR1 as MGHRA and CDR2 as YSYEKL. CDR3 length: 16 residues. V lost 1 base and J lost 2, with 13 bases in between.

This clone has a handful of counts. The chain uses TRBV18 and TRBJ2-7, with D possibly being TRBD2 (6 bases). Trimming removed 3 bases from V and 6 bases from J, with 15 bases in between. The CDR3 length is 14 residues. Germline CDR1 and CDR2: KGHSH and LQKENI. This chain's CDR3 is CASSPVGGASEQYF. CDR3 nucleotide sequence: TGTGCCAGCTCACCCGTTGGCGGGGCGTCCGAGCAGTACTTC.

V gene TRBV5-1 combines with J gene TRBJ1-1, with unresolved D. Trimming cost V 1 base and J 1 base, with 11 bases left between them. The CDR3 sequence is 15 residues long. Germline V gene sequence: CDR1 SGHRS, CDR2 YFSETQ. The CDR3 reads CASSLNRLGNTEAFF. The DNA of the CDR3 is TGCGCCAGCAGCTTGAATCGGCTAGGGAACACTGAAGCTTTCTTT.

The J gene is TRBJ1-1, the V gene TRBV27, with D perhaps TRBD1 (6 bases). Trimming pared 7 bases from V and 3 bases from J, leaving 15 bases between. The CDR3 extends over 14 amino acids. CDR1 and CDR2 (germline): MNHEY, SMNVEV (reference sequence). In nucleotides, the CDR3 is TGTGCCAGCACCCGTACAGGGTTGGACACTGAAGCTTTCTTT. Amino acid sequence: CASTRTGLDTEAFF.

The CDR3: CASSLSAVYEQYF. The CDR3 DNA reads TGTGCCAGCAGCTTGAGTGCGGTCTACGAGCAGTACTTC. V is TRBV5-6 and J is TRBJ2-7, with D unclear. Germline V lookup: CDR1 SGHDT, CDR2 YYEEEE. V dropped 1 base and J dropped 3 bases, with 8 bases sitting between them. The CDR3 totals 13 residues.

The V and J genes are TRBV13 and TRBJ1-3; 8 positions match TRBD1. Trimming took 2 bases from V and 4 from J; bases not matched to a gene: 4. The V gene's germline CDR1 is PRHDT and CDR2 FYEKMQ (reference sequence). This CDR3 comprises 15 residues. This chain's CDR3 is CASSLRGQGGNTIYF. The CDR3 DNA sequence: TGTGCCAGCAGCTTACGAGGACAGGGAGGAAACACCATATATTTT.

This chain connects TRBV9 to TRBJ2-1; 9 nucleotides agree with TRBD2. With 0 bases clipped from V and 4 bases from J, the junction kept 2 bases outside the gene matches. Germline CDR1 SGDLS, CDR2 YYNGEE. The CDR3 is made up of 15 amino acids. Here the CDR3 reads CASSVGLAGYNEQFF. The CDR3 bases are TGTGCCAGCAGCGTAGGGCTAGCGGGGTACAATGAGCAGTTCTTC.

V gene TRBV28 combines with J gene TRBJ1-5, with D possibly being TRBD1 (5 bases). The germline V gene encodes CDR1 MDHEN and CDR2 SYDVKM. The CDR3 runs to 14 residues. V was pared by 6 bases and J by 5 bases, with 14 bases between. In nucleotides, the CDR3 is TGTGCCAGCAGGCTAGGGACCGTTCATCAGCCCCAGCATTTT. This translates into CASRLGTVHQPQHF.

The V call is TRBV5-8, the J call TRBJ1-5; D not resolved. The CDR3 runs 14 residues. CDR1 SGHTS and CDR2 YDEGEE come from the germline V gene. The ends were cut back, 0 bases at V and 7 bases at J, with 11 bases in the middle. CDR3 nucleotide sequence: TGTGCCAGCAGCTTGGACCTCTCCGGGCAGCCCCAGCATTTT. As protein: CASSLDLSGQPQHF.

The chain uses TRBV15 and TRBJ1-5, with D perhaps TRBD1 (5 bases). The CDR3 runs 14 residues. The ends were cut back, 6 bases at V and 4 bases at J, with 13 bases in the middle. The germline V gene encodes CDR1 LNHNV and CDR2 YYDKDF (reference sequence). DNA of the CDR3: TGTGCCACCAGTGGTCTGAAGGGGAATCAGCCCCAGCATTTT. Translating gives CATSGLKGNQPQHF. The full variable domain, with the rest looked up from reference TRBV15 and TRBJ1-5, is DAMVIQNPRYQVTQFGKPVTLSCSQTLNHNVMYWYQQKSSQAPKLLFHYYDKDFNNEADTPDNFQSRRPNTSFCFLDIRSPGLGDTAMYLCATSGLKGNQPQHFGDGTRLSIL.

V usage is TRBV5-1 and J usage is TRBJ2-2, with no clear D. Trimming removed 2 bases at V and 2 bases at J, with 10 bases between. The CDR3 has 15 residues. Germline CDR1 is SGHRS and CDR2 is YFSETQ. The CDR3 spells CASSFVQINTGELFF. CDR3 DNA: TGCGCCAGCAGCTTTGTGCAGATTAACACCGGGGAGCTGTTTTTT.

CDR3 DNA sequence: TGCGCCAGCAGCCGAACCTCCGGGACCCTTGAGACCCAGTACTTC. It yields the protein CASSRTSGTLETQYF. The rearrangement joins TRBV5-1 to TRBJ2-5, with D tentatively TRBD1 or TRBD2 (5 bases each). V lost 4 bases and J 5 bases, leaving 18 bases between the germline ends. This CDR3 is 15 amino acids long. Per germline, CDR1 SGHRS and CDR2 YFSETQ.

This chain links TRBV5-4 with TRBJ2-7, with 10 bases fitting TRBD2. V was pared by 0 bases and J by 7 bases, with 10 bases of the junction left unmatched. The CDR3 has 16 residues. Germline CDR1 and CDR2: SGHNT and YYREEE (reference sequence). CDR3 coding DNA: TGTGCCAGCAGCTTGGCCGTCCTAGCGGGGGTGGAAGAGCAGTACTTC. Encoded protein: CASSLAVLAGVEEQYF.

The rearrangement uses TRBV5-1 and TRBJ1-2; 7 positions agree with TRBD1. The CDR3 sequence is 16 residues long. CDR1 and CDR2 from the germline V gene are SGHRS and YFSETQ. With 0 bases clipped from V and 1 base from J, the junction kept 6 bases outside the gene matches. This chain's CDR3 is CASSLDQGDDNYGYTF. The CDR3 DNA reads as TGCGCCAGCAGCTTGGATCAGGGGGATGATAACTATGGCTACACCTTC.